This T cell receptor (beta chain) was profiled in a study of T-cell reconstitution after alpha-beta-depleted transplantation in children. The sample holds a few counts of this clonotype. Construction of the TCRbeta library involved unique molecular identifiers. A single record per CDR3 protein comes from TCRdb applying MiXCR to the PCR reads. The sample has hundreds of thousands of distinct CDR3 sequences; 32% are singletons. V dropped 5 bases and J dropped 1 base, with 12 bases sitting between them. Germline CDR1 and CDR2: SEHNR and FQNEAQ (reference sequence). The CDR3 contains 15 residues. The TCR sequence derives from a human donor who donated a stem cell graft to a child with aplastic anemia. The rearrangement links TRBV7-9 to TRBJ1-3; D gene unclear. Sequencing used PBMCs from the stem cell graft donor, obtained from the stem cell graft. The CDR3 DNA reads as TGTGCCAGCAGCGTAACGGAGGCTTCTGGAAACACCATATATTTT. It codes for CASSVTEASGNTIYF.